Listed here are 25 T cell receptor beta chains from one sample, sequenced in a study of blood T cell repertoires in COVID-19. Sequencing used immunoSEQ multiplex PCR; TCRdb keeps in-frame clones, though not all of them. The sample includes some 350,000 clones, 88% of them seen just once. Sequenced sample: peripheral blood. The origin of the receptors is a woman in her 70s with COVID-19, enrolled during active disease.

This clone was counted between two and nine times. The chain has TRBV27 and TRBJ2-1, with a possible D match to TRBD1 (6 bases). Trimming shortened V by 6 bases and J by 13 bases, and 13 bases separated the two germline ends. Germline V gene lookup returns CDR1 MNHEY and CDR2 SMNVEV (reference sequence). This CDR3 is 11 amino acids long. The DNA for the CDR3 is TGTGCCAGCAGCCTCGGGACATTTCAGTTCTTC. It is translated as CASSLGTFQFF.

J is TRBJ2-7 and V is TRBV4-2; TRBD2 might be the D (6 bases). Trimming shortened V by 0 bases and J by 6 bases, and 9 bases separated the two germline ends. The CDR3 runs 13 residues. From germline, CDR1 is LGHNA and CDR2 YNFKEQ. The CDR3 nucleotides are TGTGCCAGCAGCCAAGATTACGGGGGCGAGCAGTACTTC. Protein product: CASSQDYGGEQYF.

The rearrangement uses TRBV7-9 and TRBJ1-2; D possibly corresponds to TRBD1 (6 bases). V lost 1 base and J lost 6, with 15 bases in between. The CDR3 consists of 15 residues. The germline gives CDR1 SEHNR, CDR2 FQNEAQ (reference sequence). CDR3 amino acids: CASSLDLSGGHGYTF. The CDR3 region has the DNA TGTGCCAGCAGCTTAGATTTGTCGGGGGGCCATGGCTACACCTTC.

This chain joins TRBV6-5 and TRBJ1-2, with D perhaps TRBD1 (5 bases). Germline values: CDR1 MNHEY, CDR2 SVGAGI. V was trimmed by 6 bases and J by 2 bases, leaving 13 bases between them. The CDR3 sequence is 14 residues long. In nucleotides, the CDR3 is TGTGCCAGCAGACGACAGCTACAGAACTATGGCTACACCTTC. As protein: CASRRQLQNYGYTF.

The rearrangement uses TRBV6-1 and TRBJ2-5; 9 nucleotides line up with TRBD2. The trim removed 2 bases at V and 1 base at J, leaving 2 bases unmatched. This CDR3 is 15 amino acids long. Looked up from germline, CDR1 is MNHNS and CDR2 is SASEGT. CDR3 bases: TGTGCCAGCAGTGAAATAGCGGGGGTCCAAGAGACCCAGTACTTC. As protein: CASSEIAGVQETQYF.

The V and J genes are TRBV7-9 and TRBJ1-3; tentative D call: TRBD1 (5 bases). Germline CDR1 and CDR2: SEHNR and FQNEAQ (reference sequence). Trimming removed 1 base from V and 1 base from J, with 11 bases in between. This CDR3 spans 16 amino acids. CDR3 sequence reads: CASSLGVGHSGNTIYF. CDR3 nucleotide sequence: TGTGCCAGCAGCTTAGGGGTAGGACATTCTGGAAACACCATATATTTT.

The V call is TRBV28, the J call TRBJ2-7; tentative D call: TRBD1 (6 bases). The CDR3 extends over 12 amino acids. Germline V gene lookup returns CDR1 MDHEN and CDR2 SYDVKM. V lost 0 bases and J 9 bases, leaving 9 bases between the germline ends. The chain's CDR3 is CASSLWDSRQYF. CDR3 in DNA: TGTGCCAGCAGTTTATGGGACAGCCGGCAGTACTTC. The variable domain in full, completed from reference TRBV28 and TRBJ2-7, reads DVKVTQSSRYLVKRTGEKVFLECVQDMDHENMFWYRQDPGLGLRLIYFSYDVKMKEKGDIPEGYSVSREKKERFSLILESASTNQTSMYLCASSLWDSRQYFGPGTRLTVT.

The chain carries TRBV6-1 and TRBJ2-7; TRBD1 might be the D (6 bases). The ends were cut back, 4 bases at V and 0 bases at J, with 13 bases in the middle. The germline CDR1 and CDR2 sequences are MNHNS and SASEGT. There are 15 residues in the CDR3. In nucleotides, the CDR3 is TGTGCCAGCAGTGGGACAGACGCCCGCTCCTACGAGCAGTACTTC. This translates into CASSGTDARSYEQYF.

As to this clone: One end of the junction varies from germline; a read error may be responsible. The chain couples TRBV2 to TRBJ1-2; possibly TRBD1 for D (6 bases). Looked up from germline, CDR1 is SNHLY and CDR2 is FYNNEI. This CDR3 has 12 amino acids. The CDR3 region is CASTLGAGAGSF. The CDR3 DNA follows: TGTGCCAGCACTCTCGGGGCGGGGGCTGGCTCCTTC.

This rearrangement joins TRBV7-9 to TRBJ2-3, with TRBD2 matching 13 bases. Looked up from germline, CDR1 is SEHNR and CDR2 is FQNEAQ (reference sequence). Trimming took 5 bases from V and 2 from J; bases not matched to a gene: 10. The CDR3 is 18 residues long. CDR3 in DNA: TGTGCCAGCAGCGGACTAGCGGGGGTGTCATCATTCACAGATACGCAGTATTTT. It codes for CASSGLAGVSSFTDTQYF.

The chain uses TRBV30 and TRBJ2-7; tentative D call: TRBD1 (6 bases). Germline loops: CDR1 GTSNPN, CDR2 SVGIG (reference sequence). The CDR3 consists of 14 residues. With 0 bases removed from V and 6 bases from J, the gap between germline ends came to 15 bases. CDR3 amino acids: CAWSVLSGAGEQYF. Here the CDR3 DNA reads TGTGCCTGGAGTGTATTGTCAGGGGCGGGCGAGCAGTACTTC. Full variable domain (missing parts from reference TRBV30 and TRBJ2-7): SQTIHQWPATLVQPVGSPLSLECTVEGTSNPNLYWYRQAAGRGLQLLFYSVGIGQISSEVPQNLSASRPQDRQFILSSKKLLLSDSGFYLCAWSVLSGAGEQYFGPGTRLTVT.

This clone was seen once. The gene calls are TRBV7-2 and TRBJ2-1, with D maybe TRBD2 (7 bases). The germline V and J ends were trimmed by 0 bases and 7 bases, with 10 bases remaining between them. Germline assignment: CDR1 SGHTA and CDR2 FQGNSA. This CDR3 contains 14 residues. CDR3 nucleotide sequence: TGTGCCAGCAGCTTAGCGGGGGGGCTAAATGAGCAGTTCTTC. It codes for CASSLAGGLNEQFF.

The CDR3 loop reads CASSQEGTGGNTIYF. For the CDR3, the DNA is TGTGCCAGCAGCCAAGAAGGGACAGGGGGAAACACCATATATTTT. The V and J genes are TRBV3-1 (or the pseudogene TRBV3-2) and TRBJ1-3; TRBD1 agrees at 9 bases. The CDR3 loop spans 15 amino acids. Germline lookup yields CDR1 LGHDT and CDR2 YNNKEL (reference sequence). Trimming at V came to 0 bases and at J to 4 bases, leaving 1 base not matched to a gene.

The CDR3 DNA reads as TGTGCCAGCAGGGACCAGGGGAACACTGAAGCTTTCTTT. This gives the protein CASRDQGNTEAFF. The V call is TRBV7-8, the J call TRBJ1-1; a possible D gene is TRBD1 (5 bases). Germline V gives CDR1 SGHVS, CDR2 FQNEAQ. The CDR3 extends over 13 amino acids. Trimming pared 6 bases from V and 1 base from J, leaving 9 bases between.

The chain employs TRBV7-2 and TRBJ2-5; TRBD2 matches at 7 bases. Germline V gives CDR1 SGHTA, CDR2 FQGNSA. CDR3 length: 15 amino acids. Trimming took 0 bases from V and 2 from J; bases not matched to a gene: 3. The CDR3 spells CASSLARSGQETQYF. As DNA, the CDR3 is TGTGCCAGCAGCTTAGCGCGTAGCGGGCAAGAGACCCAGTACTTC.

The CDR3 DNA reads as TGTGCCACCAGTGACAATCGCTTTCAGGGAATAGCGGGGGGGCAGGGTGAGCAGTTCTTC. Its translation: CATSDNRFQGIAGGQGEQFF. The J gene is TRBJ2-1, the V gene TRBV24-1; TRBD2 matches at 11 bases. Germline assignment: CDR1 KGHDR and CDR2 SFDVKD. V shed 4 bases and J 9 bases; nucleotides not matched to a gene: 22. This CDR3 is 20 amino acids long.

The chain couples TRBV7-2 to TRBJ2-7; TRBD2 matches at 8 bases. Germline V gives CDR1 SGHTA, CDR2 FQGNSA. With V trimmed by 7 bases and J by 3 bases, 5 bases remained unmatched. This CDR3 region has 13 residues. DNA of the CDR3: TGTGCCAGCAAACGGGGGGGGAACTACGAGCAGTACTTC. This encodes CASKRGGNYEQYF.

A single count supports this clone. This sequence joins TRBV6-5 and TRBJ2-1; 8 bases are a match to TRBD1. V lost 7 bases, J lost 7 bases, and 12 bases stayed unmatched. The CDR3 extends over 15 amino acids. Germline V gene lookup returns CDR1 MNHEY and CDR2 SVGAGI. In DNA, the CDR3 is TGTGCCAGCACCACTACCCCAGGGGGCTTGAATGAGCAGTTCTTC. Encoded protein: CASTTTPGGLNEQFF.

The chain recombines TRBV12-3 or TRBV12-4 with TRBJ1-1, with D maybe TRBD1 (5 bases). V lost 8 bases, J lost 6 bases, and 13 bases lay in between. This CDR3 is 12 amino acids long. CDR3 sequence (DNA): TGTGCCAGCGGAAAGGGGTCGGCTGAAGCTTTCTTT. Amino acids: CASGKGSAEAFF.

The chain carries TRBV5-3 and TRBJ1-6, with 9 bases that match TRBD1. TRBV5-3 is assigned to the ORF class and has an uncertain function. Germline trimming cut 9 bases from V and 9 bases from J; bases unmatched to any gene: 13. The CDR3 extends over 15 amino acids. CDR3 loop: CAKATGQGYGSPLHF. CDR3 nucleotide sequence: TGTGCCAAGGCTACCGGACAGGGGTATGGTTCACCCCTCCACTTT.

The chain links TRBV5-1 to TRBJ1-1, with TRBD1 matching over 9 bases. V lost 0 bases, J lost 1 base, and 7 bases stayed unmatched. This CDR3 region has 17 residues. Germline CDR1 and CDR2: SGHRS and YFSETQ. CDR3 nucleotides: TGCGCCAGCAGCTTGGAGATGAGGGACAGGGAGAACACTGAAGCTTTCTTT. Residues: CASSLEMRDRENTEAFF. Combining the CDR3 with reference TRBV5-1 and TRBJ1-1 gives the whole variable domain KAGVTQTPRYLIKTRGQQVTLSCSPISGHRSVSWYQQTPGQGLQFLFEYFSETQRNKGNFPGRFSGRQFSNSRSEMNVSTLELGDSALYLCASSLEMRDRENTEAFFGQGTRLTVV.

The chain joins TRBV2 to TRBJ2-3; a weak D match, TRBD2 (7 bases). Germline V gene lookup returns CDR1 SNHLY and CDR2 FYNNEI. The CDR3 is 15 residues long. V lost 2 bases, J lost 2 bases, and 11 bases lay in between. CDR3 sequence (DNA): TGTGCCAGCAGTGAATGGGCGGGGGCCACAGATACGCAGTATTTT. This codes for CASSEWAGATDTQYF.

This chain connects TRBV5-8 to TRBJ2-3; 8 bases map to TRBD2. The CDR3 length is 15 residues. The germline V gene has CDR1 SGHTS and CDR2 YDEGEE. J lost 3 bases, V lost 3 bases, and 6 bases had no gene match. CDR3 DNA sequence: TGTGCCAGCAGCTCGGGACTAGTGTTGACAGATACGCAGTATTTT. The encoded protein is CASSSGLVLTDTQYF. Based on the CDR3 plus reference TRBV5-8 and TRBJ2-3, the full variable domain is EAGVTQSPTHLIKTRGQQATLRCSPISGHTSVYWYQQALGLGLQFLLWYDEGEERNRGNFPPRFSGRQFPNYSSELNVNALELEDSALYLCASSSGLVLTDTQYFGPGTRLTVL.

The sample holds many counts of this clone. The chain recombines TRBV5-5 with TRBJ1-6; D perhaps matches TRBD1 (6 bases). CDR1 is SGHKS and CDR2 is YYEKEE in the germline V gene (reference sequence). V dropped 4 bases and J dropped 2 bases, with 16 bases sitting between them. The CDR3 sequence is 17 residues long. CDR3 sequence (DNA): TGTGCCAGCAGCCATAATACGGGGGGCGCCTATAATTCACCCCTCCACTTT. Its protein is CASSHNTGGAYNSPLHF.

The V call is TRBV6-5, the J call TRBJ2-7, with TRBD1 as a possible D gene (5 bases). This CDR3 region has 16 residues. V lost 0 bases to trimming and J lost 3 bases, with 15 bases between them. CDR1 is MNHEY and CDR2 is SVGAGI in the germline V gene. CDR3 loop: CASSYSMAGMVYEQYF. In DNA form, the CDR3 reads TGTGCCAGCAGTTACTCGATGGCAGGGATGGTCTACGAGCAGTACTTC.